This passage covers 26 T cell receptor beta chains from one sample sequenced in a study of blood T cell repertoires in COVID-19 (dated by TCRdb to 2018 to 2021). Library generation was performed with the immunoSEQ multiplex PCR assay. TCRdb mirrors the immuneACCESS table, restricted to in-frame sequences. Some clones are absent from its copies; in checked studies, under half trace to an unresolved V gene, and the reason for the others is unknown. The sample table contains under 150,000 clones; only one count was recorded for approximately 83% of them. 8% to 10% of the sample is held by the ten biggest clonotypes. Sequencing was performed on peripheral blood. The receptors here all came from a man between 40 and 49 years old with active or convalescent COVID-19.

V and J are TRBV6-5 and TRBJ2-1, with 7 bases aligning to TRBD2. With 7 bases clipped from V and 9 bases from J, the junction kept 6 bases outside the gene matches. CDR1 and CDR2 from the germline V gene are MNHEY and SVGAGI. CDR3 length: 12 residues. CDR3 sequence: CASNSGEGEQFF. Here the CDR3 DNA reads TGTGCCAGCAACTCGGGGGAGGGTGAGCAGTTCTTC.

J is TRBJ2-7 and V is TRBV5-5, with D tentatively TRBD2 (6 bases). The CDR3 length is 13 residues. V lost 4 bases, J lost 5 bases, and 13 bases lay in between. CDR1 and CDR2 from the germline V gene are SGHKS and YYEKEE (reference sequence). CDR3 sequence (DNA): TGTGCCAGCAGCCTGACTAGTTTCCACGAGCAGTACTTC. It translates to CASSLTSFHEQYF.

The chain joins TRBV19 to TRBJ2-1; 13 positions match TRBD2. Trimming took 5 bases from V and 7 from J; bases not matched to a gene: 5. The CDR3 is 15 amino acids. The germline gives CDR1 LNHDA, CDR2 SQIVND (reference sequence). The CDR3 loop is CASSRTSGGSNEQFF. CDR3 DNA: TGTGCCAGTAGTCGGACTAGCGGGGGATCGAATGAGCAGTTCTTC.

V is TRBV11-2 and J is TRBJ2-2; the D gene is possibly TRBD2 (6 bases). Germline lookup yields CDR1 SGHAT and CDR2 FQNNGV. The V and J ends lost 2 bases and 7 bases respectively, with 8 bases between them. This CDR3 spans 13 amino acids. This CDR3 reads CASSLLGGGELFF. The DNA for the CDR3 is TGTGCCAGCAGCTTATTGGGGGGCGGGGAGCTGTTTTTT.

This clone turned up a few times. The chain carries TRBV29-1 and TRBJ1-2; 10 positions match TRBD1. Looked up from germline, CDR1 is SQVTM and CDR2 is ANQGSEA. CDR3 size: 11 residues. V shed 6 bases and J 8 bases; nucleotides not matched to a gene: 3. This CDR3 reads CSVDRGRGYTF. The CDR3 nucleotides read TGCAGCGTCGACAGGGGGCGAGGCTACACCTTC.

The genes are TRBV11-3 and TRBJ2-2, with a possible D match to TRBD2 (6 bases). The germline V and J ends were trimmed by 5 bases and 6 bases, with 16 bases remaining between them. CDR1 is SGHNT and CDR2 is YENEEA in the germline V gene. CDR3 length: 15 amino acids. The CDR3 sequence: CASSHPGELAGELFF. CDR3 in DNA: TGTGCCAGCAGCCACCCGGGGGAATTGGCCGGGGAGCTGTTTTTT.

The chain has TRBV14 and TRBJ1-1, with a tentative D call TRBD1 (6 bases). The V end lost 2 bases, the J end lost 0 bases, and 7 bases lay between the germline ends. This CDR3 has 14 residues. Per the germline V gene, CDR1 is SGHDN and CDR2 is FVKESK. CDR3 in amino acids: CASSQNRVNTEAFF. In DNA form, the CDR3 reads TGTGCCAGCAGCCAAAACAGGGTGAACACTGAAGCTTTCTTT.

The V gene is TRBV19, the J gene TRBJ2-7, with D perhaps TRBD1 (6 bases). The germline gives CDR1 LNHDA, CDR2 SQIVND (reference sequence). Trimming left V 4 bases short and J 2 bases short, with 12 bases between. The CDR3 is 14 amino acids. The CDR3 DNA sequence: TGTGCCAGTAGTACTGGACAGCGAGCCTACGAGCAGTACTTC. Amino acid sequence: CASSTGQRAYEQYF.

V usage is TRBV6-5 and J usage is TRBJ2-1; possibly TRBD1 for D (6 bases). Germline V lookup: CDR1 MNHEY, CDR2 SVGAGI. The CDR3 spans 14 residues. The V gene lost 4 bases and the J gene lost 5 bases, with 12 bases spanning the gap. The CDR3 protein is CASSSGTRNNEQFF. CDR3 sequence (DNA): TGTGCCAGCAGTTCCGGGACACGGAACAATGAGCAGTTCTTC.

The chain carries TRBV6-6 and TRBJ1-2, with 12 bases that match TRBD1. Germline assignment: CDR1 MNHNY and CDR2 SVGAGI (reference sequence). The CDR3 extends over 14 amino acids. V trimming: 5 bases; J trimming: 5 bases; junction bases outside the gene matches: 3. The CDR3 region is CASSMGQGAYGYTF. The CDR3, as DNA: TGTGCCAGCAGTATGGGACAGGGGGCGTATGGCTACACCTTC.

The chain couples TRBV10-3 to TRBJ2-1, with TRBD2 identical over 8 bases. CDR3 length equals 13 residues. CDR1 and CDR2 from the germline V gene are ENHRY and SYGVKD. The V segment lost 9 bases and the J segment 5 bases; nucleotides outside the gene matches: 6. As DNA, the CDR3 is TGTGCCATTAGCGGGACCGGTGACAATGAGCAGTTCTTC. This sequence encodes CAISGTGDNEQFF.

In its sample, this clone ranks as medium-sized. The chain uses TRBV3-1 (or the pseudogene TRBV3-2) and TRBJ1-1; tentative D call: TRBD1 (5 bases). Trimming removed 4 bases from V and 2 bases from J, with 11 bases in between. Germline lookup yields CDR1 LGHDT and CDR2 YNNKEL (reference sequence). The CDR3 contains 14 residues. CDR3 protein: CASSLGTSNTEAFF. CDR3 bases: TGTGCCAGCAGCCTCGGGACTTCTAACACTGAAGCTTTCTTT.

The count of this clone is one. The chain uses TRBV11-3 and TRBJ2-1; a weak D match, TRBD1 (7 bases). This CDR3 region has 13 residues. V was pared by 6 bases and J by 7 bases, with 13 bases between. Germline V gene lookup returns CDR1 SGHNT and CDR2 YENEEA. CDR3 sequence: CASRRTGGNEQFF. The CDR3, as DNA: TGTGCCAGCAGGAGGACAGGAGGGAATGAGCAGTTCTTC.

The CDR3 loop reads CASSEAGGTVSNQPQHF. The CDR3 DNA sequence: TGTGCCAGCAGTGAAGCGGGGGGGACGGTAAGCAATCAGCCCCAGCATTTT. The chain is built from TRBV6-1 and TRBJ1-5; a weak D match, TRBD1 (5 bases). Germline V gene sequence: CDR1 MNHNS, CDR2 SASEGT. V lost 0 bases to trimming and J lost 1 base, with 13 bases between them. The CDR3 is made up of 17 amino acids.

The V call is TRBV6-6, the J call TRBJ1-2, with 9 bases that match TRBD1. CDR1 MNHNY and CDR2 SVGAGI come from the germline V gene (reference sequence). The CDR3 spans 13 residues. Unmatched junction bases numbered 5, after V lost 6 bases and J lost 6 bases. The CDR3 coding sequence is TGTGCCAGCAGGCCCGGGACAGGGAATGGCTACACCTTC. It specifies CASRPGTGNGYTF.

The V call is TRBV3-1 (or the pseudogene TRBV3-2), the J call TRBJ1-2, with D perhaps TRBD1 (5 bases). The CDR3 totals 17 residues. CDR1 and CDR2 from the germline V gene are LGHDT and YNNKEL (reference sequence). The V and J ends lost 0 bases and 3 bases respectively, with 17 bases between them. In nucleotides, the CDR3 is TGTGCCAGCAGCCAAGATTCCGGGGCAGGGAGGCACTATGGCTACACCTTC. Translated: CASSQDSGAGRHYGYTF.

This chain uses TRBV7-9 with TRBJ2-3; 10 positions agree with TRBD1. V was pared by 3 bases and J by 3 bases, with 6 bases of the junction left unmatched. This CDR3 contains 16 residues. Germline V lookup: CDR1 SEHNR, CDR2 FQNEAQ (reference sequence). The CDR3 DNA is TGTGCCAGCAGCTTCACCCGGACAGGGGGGACAGATACGCAGTATTTT. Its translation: CASSFTRTGGTDTQYF.

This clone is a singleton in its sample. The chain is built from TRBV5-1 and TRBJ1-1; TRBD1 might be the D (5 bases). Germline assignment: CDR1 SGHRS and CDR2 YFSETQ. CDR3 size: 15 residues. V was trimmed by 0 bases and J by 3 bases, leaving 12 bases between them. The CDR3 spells CASSLGRTGDTEAFF. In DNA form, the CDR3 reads TGCGCCAGCAGCTTGGGGCGTACGGGGGACACTGAAGCTTTCTTT. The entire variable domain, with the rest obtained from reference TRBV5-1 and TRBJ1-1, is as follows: KAGVTQTPRYLIKTRGQQVTLSCSPISGHRSVSWYQQTPGQGLQFLFEYFSETQRNKGNFPGRFSGRQFSNSRSEMNVSTLELGDSALYLCASSLGRTGDTEAFFGQGTRLTVV.

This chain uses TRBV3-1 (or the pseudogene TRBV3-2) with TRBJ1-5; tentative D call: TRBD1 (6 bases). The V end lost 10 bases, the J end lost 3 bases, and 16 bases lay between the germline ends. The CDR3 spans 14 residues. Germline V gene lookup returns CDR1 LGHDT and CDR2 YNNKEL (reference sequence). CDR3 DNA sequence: TGTGCCACATCCCGGGACATAAACAATCAGCCCCAGCATTTT. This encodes CATSRDINNQPQHF.

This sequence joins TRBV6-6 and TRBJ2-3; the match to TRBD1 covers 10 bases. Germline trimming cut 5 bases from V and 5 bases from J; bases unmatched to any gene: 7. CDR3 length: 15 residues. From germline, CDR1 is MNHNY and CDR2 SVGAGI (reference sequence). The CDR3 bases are TGTGCCAGCAGTCCACAAGGGACAGGGGTAGATACGCAGTATTTT. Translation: CASSPQGTGVDTQYF.

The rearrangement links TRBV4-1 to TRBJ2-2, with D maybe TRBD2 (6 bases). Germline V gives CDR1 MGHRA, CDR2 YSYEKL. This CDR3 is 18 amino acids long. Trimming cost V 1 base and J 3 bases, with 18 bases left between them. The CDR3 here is CASSQGRVGGSDTGELFF. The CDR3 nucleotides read TGCGCCAGCAGCCAAGGTCGGGTGGGGGGATCGGACACCGGGGAGCTGTTTTTT.

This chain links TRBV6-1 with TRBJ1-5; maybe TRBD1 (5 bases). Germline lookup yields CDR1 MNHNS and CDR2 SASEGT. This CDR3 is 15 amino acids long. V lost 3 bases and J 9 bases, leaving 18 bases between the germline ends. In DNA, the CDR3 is TGTGCCAGCAGTGAGGGAGGGGCCCGAATCATGCCCCAGCATTTT. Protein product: CASSEGGARIMPQHF.

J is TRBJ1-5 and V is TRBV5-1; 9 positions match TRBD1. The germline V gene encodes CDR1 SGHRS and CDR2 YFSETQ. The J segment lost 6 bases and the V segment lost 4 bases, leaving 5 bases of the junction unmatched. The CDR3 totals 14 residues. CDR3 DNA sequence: TGCGCCAGCAGCCACGGGACAGGGAGTCAGCCCCAGCATTTT. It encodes CASSHGTGSQPQHF. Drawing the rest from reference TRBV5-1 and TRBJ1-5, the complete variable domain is KAGVTQTPRYLIKTRGQQVTLSCSPISGHRSVSWYQQTPGQGLQFLFEYFSETQRNKGNFPGRFSGRQFSNSRSEMNVSTLELGDSALYLCASSHGTGSQPQHFGDGTRLSIL.

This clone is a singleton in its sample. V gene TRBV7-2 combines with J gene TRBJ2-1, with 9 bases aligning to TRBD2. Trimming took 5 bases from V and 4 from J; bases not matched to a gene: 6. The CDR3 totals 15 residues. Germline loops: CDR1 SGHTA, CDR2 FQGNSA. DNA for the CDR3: TGTGCCAGCAGCACGACTAGCGGCTTTTACAATGAGCAGTTCTTC. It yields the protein CASSTTSGFYNEQFF.

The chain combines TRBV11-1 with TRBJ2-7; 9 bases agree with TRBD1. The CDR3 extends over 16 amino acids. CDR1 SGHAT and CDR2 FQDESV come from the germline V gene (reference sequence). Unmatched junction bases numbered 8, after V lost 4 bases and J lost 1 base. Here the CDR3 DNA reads TGTGCCAGCAGCTCTACGGACAGGGGTGGATCCTACGAGCAGTACTTC. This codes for CASSSTDRGGSYEQYF.

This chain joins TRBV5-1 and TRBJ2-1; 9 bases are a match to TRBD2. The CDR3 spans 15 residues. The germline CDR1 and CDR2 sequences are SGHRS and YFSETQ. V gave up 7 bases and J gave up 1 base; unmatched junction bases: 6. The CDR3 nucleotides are TGCGCCAGCTGGGAAGCGGGGGGATCCTACAATGAGCAGTTCTTC. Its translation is CASWEAGGSYNEQFF.